Presented here are 22 T cell receptor beta chains from one specimen sequenced in a study of identical twins. From the 5' RACE reads, TCRdb called clonotypes with MiXCR, one entry per CDR3 protein. The sample holds around 690,000 distinct CDR3 sequences, around 21% seen once. These data were also reused for a study on T cells expressing NK-cell markers.

Sequencing was carried out using PBMCs. The source is a woman between 18 and 29 years old in good health.

This clonotype was observed a few times. This sequence joins TRBV5-6 and TRBJ2-3; 11 nucleotides align to TRBD2. The trim removed 4 bases at V and 3 bases at J, leaving 7 bases unmatched. The germline gives CDR1 SGHDT, CDR2 YYEEEE. The CDR3 is made up of 16 amino acids. CDR3 bases: TGTGCCAGCAGCCGGCCGGGACTAGCGGTTACAGATACGCAGTATTTT. Amino acids: CASSRPGLAVTDTQYF.

The CDR3 DNA reads TGTGCCAGCAGCTTACCAAAAGCGGGGGGTGAGCAGTTCTTC. Its protein is CASSLPKAGGEQFF. This sequence joins TRBV11-2 and TRBJ2-1; 9 bases agree with TRBD2. Germline V CDR1 and CDR2: SGHAT, FQNNGV. V lost 2 bases to trimming and J lost 9 bases; unmatched junction nucleotides: 5. The CDR3 is 14 residues long.

This sequence joins TRBV11-2 and TRBJ2-1, with D perhaps TRBD2 (6 bases). This CDR3 region has 13 residues. CDR1 and CDR2 from the germline V gene are SGHAT and FQNNGV. The V end was cut by 6 bases, the J end by 7 bases, with 13 bases between. The CDR3 protein is CASSAAGANEQFF. Here the CDR3 DNA reads TGTGCCAGCAGTGCAGCGGGTGCAAATGAGCAGTTCTTC.

The chain joins TRBV12-3 or TRBV12-4 to TRBJ2-4; D is perhaps TRBD1 or TRBD2 (5 bases each). The V gene lost 7 bases and the J gene lost 0 bases, with 16 bases spanning the gap. The CDR3 runs 16 residues. The CDR3 DNA sequence: TGTGCCAGCAATTCGGGGACCACTAAAGCCAAAAACATTCAGTACTTC. Translation gives CASNSGTTKAKNIQYF.

V usage is TRBV5-1 and J usage is TRBJ1-1; D is perhaps TRBD1 (5 bases). Between the trimmed V and J ends, which lost 6 bases and 1 base, there was a span of 13 bases. The CDR3 is made up of 14 amino acids. Germline CDR1 is SGHRS and CDR2 is YFSETQ. The DNA for the CDR3 is TGCGCCAGCACAGGGAACACCCCGAACACTGAAGCTTTCTTT. This sequence encodes CASTGNTPNTEAFF.

V gene TRBV20-1 combines with J gene TRBJ2-1, with a possible D match to TRBD2 (5 bases). The CDR3 runs 15 residues. V dropped 3 bases and J dropped 0 bases, with 12 bases sitting between them. Germline V gene lookup returns CDR1 DFQATT and CDR2 SNEGSKA (reference sequence). The DNA of the CDR3 is TGCAGTGCTAGGGGAAGCGGTAGCTCCTACAATGAGCAGTTCTTC. Translated, it gives CSARGSGSSYNEQFF.

The gene calls are TRBV3-1 and TRBJ2-1; D is possibly TRBD1 (6 bases). The CDR3 length is 17 residues. V was shortened by 0 bases and J by 9 bases, with 21 bases between the two germline ends. The germline V gene has CDR1 LGHDT and CDR2 YNNKEL (reference sequence). The DNA for the CDR3 is TGTGCCAGCAGCCAAGAGGTCGCTTGGGGGCCTGGTAGTGAGCAGTTCTTC. It specifies CASSQEVAWGPGSEQFF.

This rearrangement joins TRBV9 to TRBJ2-7; D is ambiguous. The CDR3 has 13 residues. Germline assignment: CDR1 SGDLS and CDR2 YYNGEE. Trimming took 3 bases from V and 5 from J, leaving 12 bases between them. CDR3 DNA sequence: TGTGCCAGCAGCGGCGACATTCGGGACGAGCAGTACTTC. This encodes CASSGDIRDEQYF.

This clonotype turned up a few times. The chain joins TRBV13 to TRBJ2-1; 8 bases line up with TRBD1. Germline CDR1 is PRHDT and CDR2 is FYEKMQ (reference sequence). V dropped 0 bases and J dropped 0; count of bases not matched to a gene: 10. The CDR3 has 19 residues. The CDR3 DNA reads TGTGCCAGCAGCTTAGGGGACAGGGCACATTCATTCTCCTACAATGAGCAGTTCTTC. It codes for CASSLGDRAHSFSYNEQFF.

The V and J genes are TRBV7-9 and TRBJ2-7; D remains unclear. V dropped 3 bases and J dropped 3 bases, with 12 bases sitting between them. The length of the CDR3 is 14 residues. Looked up from germline, CDR1 is SEHNR and CDR2 is FQNEAQ (reference sequence). CDR3 amino acids: CASSFSAGYYEQYF. The DNA for the CDR3 is TGTGCCAGCAGCTTTTCAGCAGGTTACTACGAGCAGTACTTC.

This clonotype was counted many times. The chain uses TRBV21-1 and TRBJ1-2; the table gives TRBD1 as D, unverified against the DNA. TRBV21-1 is listed as a pseudogene. The CDR3 extends over 13 amino acids. The CDR3 region is CASSKQGRGGYTF. The CDR3 DNA reads as TGTGCCAGCAGCAAACAGGGGAGAGGTGGCTACACCTTC.

The sample holds a few counts of this clonotype. This sequence joins TRBV30 and TRBJ1-1; D is unclear. The CDR3 runs 13 residues. Trimming stripped 0 bases from V and 5 bases from J, with 10 bases between. Germline V gene sequence: CDR1 GTSNPN, CDR2 SVGIG (reference sequence). The CDR3, as DNA: TGTGCCTGGAGTGTACGGGAAGGAACTGAAGCTTTCTTT. Its protein product is CAWSVREGTEAFF.

This clonotype was seen a few times. The rearrangement links TRBV12-5 to TRBJ2-2; D is unresolved. From germline, CDR1 is LGHNT and CDR2 FRNRAP. V lost 6 bases and J 2 bases, leaving 10 bases between the germline ends. This CDR3 has 14 residues. The CDR3 DNA sequence: TGTGCTAGTGGGACCGACACCAACACCGGGGAGCTGTTTTTT. It is translated as CASGTDTNTGELFF.

There are a few counts of this clonotype. This chain connects TRBV12-3 or TRBV12-4 to TRBJ1-5, with D perhaps matching TRBD1 (6 bases). The germline V and J ends were trimmed by 5 bases and 3 bases, with 11 bases remaining between them. This CDR3 has 14 residues. Here the CDR3 DNA reads TGTGCCAGCAGTCCGGACAGCCCCAATCAGCCCCAGCATTTT. Translating it yields CASSPDSPNQPQHF.

This clonotype was seen more than once but under ten times. The chain couples TRBV20-1 to TRBJ2-1; a weak D match, TRBD1 (6 bases). Trimming removed 5 bases at V and 11 bases at J, with 13 bases between. Germline V gene lookup returns CDR1 DFQATT and CDR2 SNEGSKA (reference sequence). The CDR3 runs to 11 residues. For the CDR3, the DNA is TGCAGTGCTGACAGGTTGGGAAAGCAGTTCTTC. This codes for CSADRLGKQFF.

The table lists this clonotype with a count of one. The chain is built from TRBV20-1 and TRBJ2-1; D gene uncertain. The CDR3 has 13 amino acids. V gave up 3 bases and J gave up 7 bases, with 13 bases separating them. Germline CDR1 DFQATT, CDR2 SNEGSKA (reference sequence). CDR3 sequence reads: CSASYALVNEQFF. The CDR3 coding sequence is TGCAGTGCTAGCTACGCTCTCGTTAATGAGCAGTTCTTC.

The V call is TRBV20-1, the J call TRBJ2-7, with 9 bases aligning to TRBD1. With V trimmed by 3 bases and J by 2 bases, 5 bases remained unmatched. The CDR3 runs 14 residues. Germline V lookup: CDR1 DFQATT, CDR2 SNEGSKA (reference sequence). CDR3 protein: CSASLGTGTYEQYF. The CDR3 nucleotides are TGCAGTGCTAGTTTAGGGACAGGGACCTACGAGCAGTACTTC.

The rearrangement uses TRBV7-6 and TRBJ2-7; 7 bases fit TRBD2. J was trimmed by 6 bases and V by 3 bases; bases with no gene match: 11. The CDR3 extends over 15 amino acids. Germline values: CDR1 SGHVS, CDR2 FNYEAQ. CDR3 sequence reads: CASSFSRGGGSEQYF. CDR3 bases: TGTGCCAGCAGCTTCTCACGTGGCGGGGGAAGCGAGCAGTACTTC.

This clonotype has ten or more counts. The V and J genes are TRBV12-3 or TRBV12-4 and TRBJ2-7; D is ambiguous. V dropped 1 base and J dropped 6 bases, with 4 bases sitting between them. CDR3 length equals 11 residues. The CDR3 DNA follows: TGTGCCAGCAGTTTAGTTGTCGAGCAGTACTTC. It encodes CASSLVVEQYF.

The CDR3 bases are TGTGCCAGCAGTTTCGCCGAGAGTGAAGCTTTCTTT. Encoded protein: CASSFAESEAFF. The chain joins TRBV12-3 or TRBV12-4 to TRBJ1-1, with no clear D. CDR3 length: 12 residues. Trimming left V 3 bases short and J 7 bases short, with 9 bases between.

This chain joins TRBV18 and TRBJ2-3; perhaps TRBD2 as D (6 bases). Germline values: CDR1 KGHSH, CDR2 LQKENI. The CDR3 contains 17 residues. V shed 1 base and J shed 6 bases, with 20 bases lying between them. This CDR3 reads CASSPQPGLIVTDTQYF. CDR3 coding DNA: TGTGCCAGCTCACCACAACCGGGACTCATCGTCACTGATACGCAGTATTTT.

V usage is TRBV10-3 and J usage is TRBJ2-5; D not resolved. V was pared by 2 bases and J by 5 bases, with 15 bases between. This CDR3 has 15 residues. Looked up from germline, CDR1 is ENHRY and CDR2 is SYGVKD. CDR3 in amino acids: CAISEGVDRWETQYF. In DNA form, the CDR3 reads TGTGCCATCAGTGAGGGGGTGGATCGGTGGGAGACCCAGTACTTC.